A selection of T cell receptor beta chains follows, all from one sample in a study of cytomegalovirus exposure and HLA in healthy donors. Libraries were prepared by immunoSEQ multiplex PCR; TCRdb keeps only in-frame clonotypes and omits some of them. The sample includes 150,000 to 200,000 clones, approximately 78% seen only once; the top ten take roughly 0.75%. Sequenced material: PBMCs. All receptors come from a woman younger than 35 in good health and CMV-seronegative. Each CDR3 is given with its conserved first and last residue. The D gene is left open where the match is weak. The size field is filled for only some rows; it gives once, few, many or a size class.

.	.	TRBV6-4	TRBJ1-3	TGTGCCAGCAGTCCGCAAACAGGGTCTGGAAACACCATATATTTT	CASSPQTGSGNTIYF
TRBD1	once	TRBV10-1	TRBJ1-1	TGCGCCAGCAGGCCACAGGGGGAGATCATGAACACTGAAGCTTTCTTT	CASRPQGEIMNTEAFF
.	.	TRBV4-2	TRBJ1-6	TGTGCCAGCAGCCCAGTTCTAGATAATTCACCCCTCCACTTT	CASSPVLDNSPLHF
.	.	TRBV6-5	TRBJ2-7	TGTGCCAGCAGTTACTCGAGTGGGCTGCCTCCCCACGAGCAGTACTTC	CASSYSSGLPPHEQYF
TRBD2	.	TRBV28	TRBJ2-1	TGTGCCAGCAGTTCCCGGACTAGCGGGACCTACAATGAGCAGTTCTTC	CASSSRTSGTYNEQFF
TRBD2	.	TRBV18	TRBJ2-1	TGTGCCAGCTCACCACCGGGACTAGCGGGATCGAATGAGCAGTTCTTC	CASSPPGLAGSNEQFF
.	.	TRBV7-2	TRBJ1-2	TGTGCCAGCAGCTTAATTATCAGGGGCGGGCTTAACTATGGCTACACCTTC	CASSLIIRGGLNYGYTF
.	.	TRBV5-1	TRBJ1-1	TGCGCCAGCAGCAGACAGGTCGGTAACACTGAAGCTTTCTTT	CASSRQVGNTEAFF
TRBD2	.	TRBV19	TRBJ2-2	TGTGCCAGTAGTATACTGGGACTAGCGGGAGTTAACACCGGGGAGCTGTTTTTT	CASSILGLAGVNTGELFF
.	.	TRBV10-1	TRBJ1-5	TGCGCCAGCCCCAGGGAAGTGGACAATCAGCCCCAGCATTTT	CASPREVDNQPQHF
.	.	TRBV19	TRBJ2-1	TGTGCCAGTAGCCCGGGACTTTACTTGAATGAGCAGTTCTTC	CASSPGLYLNEQFF
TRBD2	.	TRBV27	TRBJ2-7	TGTGCCAGCAGACCGGGACTAGCGACATCCGAGCAGTACTTC	CASRPGLATSEQYF
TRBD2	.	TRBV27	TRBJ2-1	TGTGCCAGCAGTTTTGAGGGAGGGTCCTACAATGAGCAGTTCTTC	CASSFEGGSYNEQFF
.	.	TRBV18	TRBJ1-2	TGTGCCAGCTCATCGAATTCGGGAGGATTAAACTATGGCTACACCTTC	CASSSNSGGLNYGYTF
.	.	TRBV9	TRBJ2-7	TGTGCCAGCAGCGTAGGTAGCGGATGGGCATACGAGCAGTACTTC	CASSVGSGWAYEQYF
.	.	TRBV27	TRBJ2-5	TGTGCCAGCAGTCCCCAAGCCCCCGGGCAAGAGACCCAGTACTTC	CASSPQAPGQETQYF
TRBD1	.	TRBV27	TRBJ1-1	TGTGCCAGCAGTCTGGACAGGGGGGGAAGCCCTGAAGCTTTCTTT	CASSLDRGGSPEAFF
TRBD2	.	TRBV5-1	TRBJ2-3	TGCGCCAGCAGCCTGACTAGCGGGTACACAGATACGCAGTATTTT	CASSLTSGYTDTQYF
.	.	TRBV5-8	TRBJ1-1	TGTGCCAGCAGCCTCCGGACAGCGAACACTGAAGCTTTCTTT	CASSLRTANTEAFF
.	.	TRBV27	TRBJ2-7	TGTGCCAGCAGTCCGAGCGGAGTCAGGTCCTACGAGCAGTACTTC	CASSPSGVRSYEQYF
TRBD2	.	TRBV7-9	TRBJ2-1	TGTGCCAGCAGCTTAAGAGCTAGCGGAAGCTCCTACAATGAGCAGTTCTTC	CASSLRASGSSYNEQFF
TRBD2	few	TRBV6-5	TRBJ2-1	TGTGCCAGCTGGAGCGGGGCTAATGAGCAGTTCTTC	CASWSGANEQFF
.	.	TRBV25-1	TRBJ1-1	TGTGCCAGCAGTGAATCAGGTTGGGTGATGAACACTGAAGCTTTCTTT	CASSESGWVMNTEAFF
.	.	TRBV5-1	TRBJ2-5	TGCGCCAGCAGCTTGGGCGGGACCCCCAAGGAGACCCAGTACTTC	CASSLGGTPKETQYF
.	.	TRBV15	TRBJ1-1	TGTGCCACCAGCAGAGATCTCAGGCGGGGCACTGAAGCTTTCTTT	CATSRDLRRGTEAFF
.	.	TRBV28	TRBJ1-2	TGTGCCAGCAGCCAGGGCTATGGCTACACCTTC	CASSQGYGYTF
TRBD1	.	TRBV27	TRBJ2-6	TGTGCCAGCAGTACCCACAGGGGCCCTGGGGCCAACGTCCTGACTTTC	CASSTHRGPGANVLTF
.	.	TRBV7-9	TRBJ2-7	TGTTCCAGCAGCACAACAGAACTCGAGCAGTACTTC	CSSSTTELEQYF
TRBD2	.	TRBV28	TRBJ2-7	TGTGCCAGCAGTTTAACTAGCGGGATAGGTTACGAGCAGTACTTC	CASSLTSGIGYEQYF
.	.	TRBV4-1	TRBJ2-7	TGCGCCAGCAGCCAAGATTTCCTAGCGATCCGCTACGAGCAGTACTTC	CASSQDFLAIRYEQYF
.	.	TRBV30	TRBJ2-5	TGTGCCTGGACAGGGTACCAAGAGACCCAGTACTTC	CAWTGYQETQYF
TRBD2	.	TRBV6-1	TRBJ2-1	TGTGCCAGCAGTGGATCGAAGGGAGGGCCGTTCAATGAGCAGTTCTTC	CASSGSKGGPFNEQFF
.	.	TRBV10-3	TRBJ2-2	TGTGCCATCAGTGAGGCGAGCGGAATTATCACCGGGGAGCTGTTTTTT	CAISEASGIITGELFF
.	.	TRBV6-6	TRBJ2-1	TGTGCCAGCACTCCCGGGGATCCCTCCTACAATGAGCAGTTCTTC	CASTPGDPSYNEQFF
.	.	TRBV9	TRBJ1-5	TGTGCCAGCAGCGTAGGGGATCCGGGACAGCCCCAGCATTTT	CASSVGDPGQPQHF
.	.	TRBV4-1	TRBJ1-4	TGCGCCAGCAGCCAAGGGGTAGCCTTGCTTGAAAAACTGTTTTTT	CASSQGVALLEKLFF
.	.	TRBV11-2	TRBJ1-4	TGTGCCAGCAGCTCTCCAGGTGGTAGTAATGAAAAACTGTTTTTT	CASSSPGGSNEKLFF